This T cell receptor (beta chain) was identified during a study of T cells in Graves' hyperthyroidism and ophthalmopathy. Regarding the study as a whole: In the blood, most expanded thyroid clonotypes above 0.001 appeared as well.

Authors of the study amplified TCR beta CDR3 regions from RNA transcripts. The HTBI primer set served for first-round RT-PCR of the TCR CDR3. TCRdb itself ran the multiplex PCR reads through MiXCR, one entry per CDR3 protein. The sample has over 500,000 distinct CDR3 sequences; 16% are singletons. The table lists this clonotype with many counts. Its antigen is not identified. Inclusion characteristics of ophthalmopathy patients comprised a Clinical Activity Score of at least 3, a NOSPECS grade of at least 4, and duration under 3 months. CDR1 and CDR2 (germline): MRHNA, SNTAGT. The CDR3 has 14 residues. V was shortened by 3 bases and J by 2 bases, with 11 bases between the two germline ends.

What was sequenced was blood. V gene TRBV6-4 combines with J gene TRBJ2-7, with TRBD1 as a possible D gene (5 bases). This sequence originates from a woman aged 25 to 39 with Graves' ophthalmopathy. CDR3 amino acids: CASSEGDSAYEQYF. The DNA for the CDR3 is TGTGCCAGCAGTGAAGGTGACAGTGCCTACGAGCAGTACTTC.